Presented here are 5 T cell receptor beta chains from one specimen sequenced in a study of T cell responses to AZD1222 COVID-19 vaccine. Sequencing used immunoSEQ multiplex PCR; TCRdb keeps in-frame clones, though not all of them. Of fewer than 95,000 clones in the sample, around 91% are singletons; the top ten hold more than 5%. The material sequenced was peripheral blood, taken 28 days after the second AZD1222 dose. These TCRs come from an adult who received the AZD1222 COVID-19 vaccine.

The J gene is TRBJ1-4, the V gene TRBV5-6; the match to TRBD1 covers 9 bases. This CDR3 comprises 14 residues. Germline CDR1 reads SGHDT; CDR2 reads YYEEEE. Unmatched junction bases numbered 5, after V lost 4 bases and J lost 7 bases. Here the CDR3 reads CASSVQGAGEKLFF. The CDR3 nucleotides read TGTGCCAGCAGCGTACAGGGGGCCGGTGAAAAACTGTTTTTT.

DNA for the CDR3: TGTGCCAGTAGCCCGAACAATGAGCAGTTCTTC. Translating it yields CASSPNNEQFF. The gene calls are TRBV19 and TRBJ2-1; no firm D call. There are 11 residues in the CDR3. V lost 6 bases, J lost 5 bases, and 5 bases lay in between. CDR1 is LNHDA and CDR2 is SQIVND in the germline V gene (reference sequence).

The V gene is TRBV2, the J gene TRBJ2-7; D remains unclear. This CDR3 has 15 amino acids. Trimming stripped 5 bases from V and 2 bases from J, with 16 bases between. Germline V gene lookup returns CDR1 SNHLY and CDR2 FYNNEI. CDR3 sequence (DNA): TGTGCCAGCAGTCCCGCCTGGGGTCGAACCTACGAGCAGTACTTC. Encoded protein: CASSPAWGRTYEQYF.

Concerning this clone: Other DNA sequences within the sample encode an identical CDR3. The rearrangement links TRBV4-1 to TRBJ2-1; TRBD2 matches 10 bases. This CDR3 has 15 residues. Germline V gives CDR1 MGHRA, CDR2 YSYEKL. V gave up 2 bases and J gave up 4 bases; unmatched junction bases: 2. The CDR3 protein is CASSQLAGGYNEQFF. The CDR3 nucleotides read TGCGCCAGCAGCCAATTAGCGGGGGGTTACAATGAGCAGTTCTTC.

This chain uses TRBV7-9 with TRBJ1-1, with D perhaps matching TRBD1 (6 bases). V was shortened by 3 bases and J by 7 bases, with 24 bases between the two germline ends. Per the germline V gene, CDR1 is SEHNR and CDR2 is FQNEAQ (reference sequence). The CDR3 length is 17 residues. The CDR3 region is CASSFSVPGQGFIEAFF. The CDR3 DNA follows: TGTGCCAGCAGCTTTTCAGTACCGGGACAAGGGTTTATTGAAGCTTTCTTT.